These T cell receptor beta chains were read from a single sample in a study of shared clonotypes between healthy human individuals. The assay was immunoSEQ multiplex PCR, and TCRdb's table has in-frame clones only and misses some. The table includes roughly 550,000 clones, nearly 97% detected once. The specimen was naive CD8+ T cells sorted from blood. Receptors were obtained from a woman in her twenties or thirties in good health. The CDR3 runs from the conserved cysteine through the conserved F or W. Fields, in order: clone size, J gene, D gene, V gene, CDR3 DNA, CDR3 protein. D genes are given only for firm matches. Size is stated for part of the rows, as once, few or many counts, or as a class when the clone is expanded.

.,TRBJ1-2,.,TRBV28,TGTGCCAGCAGTCTCAGAGGGAACTATGGCTACACCTTC,CASSLRGNYGYTF
.,TRBJ1-1,.,TRBV5-4,TGTGCCAGCAGCCCGACAGACAACACTGAAGCTTTCTTT,CASSPTDNTEAFF
few,TRBJ1-5,.,TRBV7-8,TGTGCCAGCAGCTTGTACGGGGGGCATCAGCCCCAGCATTTT,CASSLYGGHQPQHF
.,TRBJ1-1,.,TRBV9,TGTGCCAGCGCCGTCGGGGGGAACACTGAAGCTTTCTTT,CASAVGGNTEAFF
.,TRBJ1-1,.,TRBV4-3,TGCGCCAGCAGCCAACAGGGTGAAGCTTTCTTT,CASSQQGEAFF
.,TRBJ2-7,.,TRBV4-1,TGCGCCAGCAGCCAAGGTATGGTTAGCTCCTACGAGCAGTACTTC,CASSQGMVSSYEQYF
.,TRBJ2-7,TRBD1,TRBV27,TGTGCCAGCAGCCGGGGACAGCTCTCCTACGAGCAGTACTTC,CASSRGQLSYEQYF
.,TRBJ2-1,.,TRBV9,TGTGCCAGCAGCGTAGTCCCTAGCGATTATACCTACAATGAGCAGTTCTTC,CASSVVPSDYTYNEQFF
.,TRBJ2-2,TRBD2,TRBV7-7,TGTGCCAGCAGCTTAACGGCGGGAGGCCCGAACACCGGGGAGCTGTTTTTT,CASSLTAGGPNTGELFF
.,TRBJ2-1,TRBD2,TRBV28,TGTGCCAGCAGTTTAGACCCGACTAGCGGAGAGCAGTTCTTC,CASSLDPTSGEQFF
.,TRBJ2-5,TRBD2,TRBV10-3,TGTGCCATCAGTGAACCGGGACTAGCGGGGTGGGCCCAAGAGACCCAGTACTTC,CAISEPGLAGWAQETQYF
.,TRBJ1-2,.,TRBV4-1,TGCGCCAGCAGCCAAATTCCACCCCTTCGGGACTATGGCTACACCTTC,CASSQIPPLRDYGYTF
.,TRBJ1-1,.,TRBV7-6,TGTGCCAGCAGCCCCTTTGACGGCCTCATGAACACTGAAGCTTTCTTT,CASSPFDGLMNTEAFF
once,TRBJ2-7,.,TRBV7-9,TGTGCCAGCAGGGAGGCAGGGAGCTCCTACGAGCAGTACTTC,CASREAGSSYEQYF
.,TRBJ2-7,TRBD2,TRBV28,TGTGCCAGCAGTCTAGCGGAATCCTACGAGCAGTACTTC,CASSLAESYEQYF
.,TRBJ2-1,.,TRBV25-1,TGTGCCAGCAGTGAATCTGGCGGTGACTCCTACAATGAGCAGTTCTTC,CASSESGGDSYNEQFF
.,TRBJ1-2,.,TRBV19,TGTGCCACCCGAGGGGGAGTTAACTATGGCTACACCTTC,CATRGGVNYGYTF
.,TRBJ2-7,TRBD1,TRBV6-1,TGTGCCAGCAGTGACCTTGGACAGGGCTACGAGCAGTACTTC,CASSDLGQGYEQYF
.,TRBJ2-1,TRBD1,TRBV7-9,TGTGCCAGCAGCCCCCGGACAGGTGGCTGGGGTGAGCAGTTCTTC,CASSPRTGGWGEQFF
.,TRBJ2-7,.,TRBV4-1,TGCGCCAGCAGCCAAGCCGGATCCCTTCCCTACGAGCAGTACTTC,CASSQAGSLPYEQYF
.,TRBJ2-5,TRBD2,TRBV2,TGTGCCAGCAGTGAAACGAGAGCGGGAGGGTTGGAGACCCAGTACTTC,CASSETRAGGLETQYF
.,TRBJ2-3,.,TRBV11-3,TGTGCCAGCAGCTTAGGGCGCACAGATACGCAGTATTTT,CASSLGRTDTQYF
.,TRBJ2-2,.,TRBV9,TGTGCCAGCAGCGGCGCCGGGGAGCTGTTTTTT,CASSGAGELFF
.,TRBJ1-2,.,TRBV5-1,TGCGCCAGCAGCTTGGGCCAGGTTAACTATGGCTACACCTTC,CASSLGQVNYGYTF
.,TRBJ1-2,.,TRBV28,TGTGCCAGCAGTTTAGCCGTCGACAAACCCTATGGCTACACCTTC,CASSLAVDKPYGYTF
.,TRBJ2-3,TRBD2,TRBV5-1,TGCGCCAGCAGCACCCTTCCGCCGACTAGCGAGGCAGATACGCAGTATTTT,CASSTLPPTSEADTQYF
.,TRBJ2-1,TRBD2,TRBV5-1,TGCGCCAGCAGCCCCCAGACTAGCGGGAGATATAACAATGAGCAGTTCTTC,CASSPQTSGRYNNEQFF
.,TRBJ2-7,TRBD1,TRBV14,TGTGCCAGCAGTCCGCAGGGGGTCCACGAGCAGTACTTC,CASSPQGVHEQYF
once,TRBJ1-2,.,TRBV30,TGTGCCTGGAGTCCTTCTAGGGGGATTGGCTACACCTTC,CAWSPSRGIGYTF
.,TRBJ2-3,TRBD2,TRBV4-2,TGTGCCAGCAGCCCCGAGTTAGCGGGAGATACGCAGTATTTT,CASSPELAGDTQYF